Detailed here is one T cell receptor (beta chain). The sample originates from a study of blood T cell repertoires in COVID-19. Looking at the study overall: The origin of the acute and convalescent COVID-19 samples was the United States, Italy and Spain. PBMCs, B-cell-depleted T cells, or T cells were the source of the cDNA or gDNA that made up the material.

The CDR3 has 17 residues. Germline values: CDR1 MGHRA, CDR2 YSYEKL. Trimming removed 1 base at V and 0 bases at J, with 13 bases between. Original handling: Amplifying reference gene primers gave estimates of nucleated cell counts. The method was immunoSEQ multiplex PCR; TCRdb's version includes in-frame clones alone and lacks a portion of them. V and J calls and clone size follow that table, whereas D and trimming were derived from the DNA. The sample shows approximately 290,000 clones, about 89% of them seen only once. Sequenced material: peripheral blood. J is TRBJ2-1 and V is TRBV4-1; perhaps TRBD1 as D (6 bases). The TCR originated in a man aged 30-40 years with acute or convalescent COVID-19. The CDR3 protein is CASSQGRGSDSYNEQFF. The CDR3 coding sequence is TGCGCCAGCAGCCAAGGCAGGGGTTCAGACTCCTACAATGAGCAGTTCTTC.